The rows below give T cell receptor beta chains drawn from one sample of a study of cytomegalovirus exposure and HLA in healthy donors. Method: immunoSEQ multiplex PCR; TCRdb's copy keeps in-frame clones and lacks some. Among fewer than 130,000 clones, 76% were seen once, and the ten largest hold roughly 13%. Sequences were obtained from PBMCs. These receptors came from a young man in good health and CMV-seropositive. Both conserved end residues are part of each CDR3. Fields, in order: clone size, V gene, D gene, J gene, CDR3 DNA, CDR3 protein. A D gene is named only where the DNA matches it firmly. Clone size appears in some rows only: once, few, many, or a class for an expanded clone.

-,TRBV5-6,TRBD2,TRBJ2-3,TGTGCCAGCAGCCCCGGGCTAGCGGTATTCACAGATACGCAGTATTTT,CASSPGLAVFTDTQYF
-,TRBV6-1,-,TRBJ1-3,TGTGCCAGCAGAGATGTTAACGGTGGAAACACCATATATTTT,CASRDVNGGNTIYF
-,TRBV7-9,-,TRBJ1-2,TGTGCCAGCATGCCTTCAGGGTTCTATGGCTACACCTTC,CASMPSGFYGYTF
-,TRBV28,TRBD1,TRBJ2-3,TGTGCCAGCAGCCTTACAGGGGGCGCAGATACGCAGTATTTT,CASSLTGGADTQYF
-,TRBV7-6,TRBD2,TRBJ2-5,TGTGCCAGCAGCTTAGCCCATAGCGGGGCGTACCAAGAGACCCAGTACTTC,CASSLAHSGAYQETQYF
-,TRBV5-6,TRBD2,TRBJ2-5,TGTGCCAGCAGCTTGGGACTAGCGGGGGTCGGGGCCCAGTACTTC,CASSLGLAGVGAQYF
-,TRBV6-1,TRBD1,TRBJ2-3,TGTGCCAGCTCACCAGGGGGTGGGACAGATACGCAGTATTTT,CASSPGGGTDTQYF
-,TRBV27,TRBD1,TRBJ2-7,TGTGCCAGCAGTCCCGTGACAGGGGGCATCTACGAGCAGTACTTC,CASSPVTGGIYEQYF
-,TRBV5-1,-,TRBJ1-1,TGCGCCAGCAGCTTGGAAGGGGTTAACACTGAAGCTTTCTTT,CASSLEGVNTEAFF
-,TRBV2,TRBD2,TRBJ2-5,TGTGCCAGCGGGGGAGCGGGGGGCCAAGAGACCCAGTACTTC,CASGGAGGQETQYF
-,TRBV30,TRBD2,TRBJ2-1,TGTGCCTGGGAACTAGCGGGGGGGGACTACAATGAGCAGTTCTTC,CAWELAGGDYNEQFF
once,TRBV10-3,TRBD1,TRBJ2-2,TGTGCCATCAGTAGAACTACGGGACAGCCGAACACCGGGGAGCTGTTTTTT,CAISRTTGQPNTGELFF
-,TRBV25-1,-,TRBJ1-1,TGTGCCAGCAGTTACATCAGGGGTGGGCACACTGAAGCTTTCTTT,CASSYIRGGHTEAFF
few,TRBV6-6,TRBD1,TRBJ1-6,TGTGCCGGCCGGACAGGGAGTAATTCACCCCTCCACTTT,CAGRTGSNSPLHF
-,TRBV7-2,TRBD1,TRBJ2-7,TGTGCCAGCAGCTTAGTGTCGGGACAGGACTACGAGCAGTACTTC,CASSLVSGQDYEQYF
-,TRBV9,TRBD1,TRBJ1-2,TGTGCCAGCAGAGACGACCACGGGACAGGGAACTATGGCTACACCTTC,CASRDDHGTGNYGYTF
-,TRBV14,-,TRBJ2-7,TGTGCCAGCGGACCGGGGGTCTCCTACGAGCAGTACTTC,CASGPGVSYEQYF
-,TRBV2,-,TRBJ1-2,TGTGCCAGCAGTTCCCCGACAGAAGCTAACTATGGCTACACCTTC,CASSSPTEANYGYTF
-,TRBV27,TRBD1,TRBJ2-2,TGTGCCAGCAGTCCAGGGACAGGGGAAGTCGGGGAGCTGTTTTTT,CASSPGTGEVGELFF
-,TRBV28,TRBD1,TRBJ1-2,TGTGCCAGCACCGAGGGACAGGGGGTCTATGGCTACACCTTC,CASTEGQGVYGYTF
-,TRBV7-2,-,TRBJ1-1,TGTGCCAGCAGCCCGGACGGAGGTGAAGCTTTCTTT,CASSPDGGEAFF
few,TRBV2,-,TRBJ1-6,TGTGCCAGCAAGAGGGAAACGGATTCACCCCTCCACTTT,CASKRETDSPLHF
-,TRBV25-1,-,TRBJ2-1,TGTGCCAGCAGTGTTAGCTCCCGGGGCAATGAGCAGTTCTTC,CASSVSSRGNEQFF
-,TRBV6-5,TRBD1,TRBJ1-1,TGTGCCAGCAGGTCCCGGGACAGGAACACTGAAGCTTTCTTT,CASRSRDRNTEAFF
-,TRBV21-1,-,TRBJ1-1,TGTGCCGGTACTAGGGAGAACACTGAAGCTTTCTTT,CAGTRENTEAFF
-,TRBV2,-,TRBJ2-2,TGTGCCAGCCAGGTTAACACCGGGGAGCTGTTTTTT,CASQVNTGELFF
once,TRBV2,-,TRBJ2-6,TGTGCCAGCAGTCGCGATAACTCTGGGGCCAACGGCCTGACTTTC,CASSRDNSGANGLTF
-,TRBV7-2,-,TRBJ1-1,TGTGCCAGCAGCCCCCCCCCAATGAACACTGAAGCTTTCTTT,CASSPPPMNTEAFF
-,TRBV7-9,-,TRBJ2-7,TGTGCCAGCAGCACCCGACAGGATTCCTACGAGCAGTACTTC,CASSTRQDSYEQYF
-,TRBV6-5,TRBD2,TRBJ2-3,TGTGCCAGCACCCCGAGCGGGGGGGGAACAGATACGCAGTATTTT,CASTPSGGGTDTQYF
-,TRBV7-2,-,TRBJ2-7,TGTGCCAGCAGCCCCCCCGCCAGCTCCTACGAGCAGTACTTC,CASSPPASSYEQYF
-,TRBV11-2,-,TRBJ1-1,TGTGCCAGCAGCTTAGTACGAGGCCCGAACACTGAAGCTTTCTTT,CASSLVRGPNTEAFF
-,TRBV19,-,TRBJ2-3,TGTGCCAGTAGTATAGGGGGCAGGGGAGATACGCAGTATTTT,CASSIGGRGDTQYF
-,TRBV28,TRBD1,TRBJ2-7,TGTGCCAGCAGTTTTGTCAGGGGGCAGGCGGGCTCCTACGAGCAGTACTTC,CASSFVRGQAGSYEQYF
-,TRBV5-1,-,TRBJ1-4,TGCGCCAGCAGCTCCGACGGTGCAACTAATGAAAAACTGCTTTTT,CASSSDGATNEKLLF
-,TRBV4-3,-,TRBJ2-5,TGCGCCAGCAGCCAAGAAACAGGGTCTGGGGAGACCCAGTACTTC,CASSQETGSGETQYF
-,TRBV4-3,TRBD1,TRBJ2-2,TGCGCCAGCAGCCCACAGGGGCCGGGCACCGGGGAGCTGTTTTTT,CASSPQGPGTGELFF
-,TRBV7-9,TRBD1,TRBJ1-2,TGTGCCAGCAGCTTACCCAACCCACAGGGGGCGGCCTATGGCTACACCTTC,CASSLPNPQGAAYGYTF
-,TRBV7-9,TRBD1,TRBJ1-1,TGTGCCAGCAGCCGTCGGGACAGCCCAACTGAAGCTTTCTTT,CASSRRDSPTEAFF
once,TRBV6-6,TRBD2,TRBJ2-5,TGTGCCAGCAATCCCCGGGGGGGGCAAGAGACCCAGTACTTC,CASNPRGGQETQYF
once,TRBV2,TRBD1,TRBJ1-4,TGTGCCAGCAGTGAGACAGGGTACGAAAAACTGTTTTTT,CASSETGYEKLFF
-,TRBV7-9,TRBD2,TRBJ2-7,TGTGCCAGCAGCCTCGGGACTGCGGGGGGGCAGTACTTC,CASSLGTAGGQYF
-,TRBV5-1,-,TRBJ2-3,TGCGCCAGCATGCGGGGTCAAGGCACAGATACGCAGTATTTT,CASMRGQGTDTQYF
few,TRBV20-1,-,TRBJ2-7,TGCAGTGCACCGATTAAGTACGAGCAGTACTTC,CSAPIKYEQYF
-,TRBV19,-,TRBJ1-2,TGTGCCAGTCACCGACGGGAATCCTATGGCTACACCTTC,CASHRRESYGYTF
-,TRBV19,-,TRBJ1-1,TGTGCCAGTAGTATTGTTCTGGGGCGGACTGAAGCTTTCTTT,CASSIVLGRTEAFF
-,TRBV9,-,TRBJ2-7,TGTGCCAGCAGCGGGACTGGACAGGGAGGGTACGAGCAGTACTTC,CASSGTGQGGYEQYF
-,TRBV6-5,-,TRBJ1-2,TGTGCCAGCAGTCACAGAAGCTCTGGCTACACCTTC,CASSHRSSGYTF
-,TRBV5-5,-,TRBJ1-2,TGTGCCAGCAGCTTGGACACCACCTATGGCTACACCTTC,CASSLDTTYGYTF
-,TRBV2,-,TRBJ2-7,TGTGCCAGCGGCGGGACTCACTACGAGCAGTACTTC,CASGGTHYEQYF
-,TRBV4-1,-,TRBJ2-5,TGCGCCAGCAGCCAAGAGGAGTTGCAAGAGGCCCAGTACTTC,CASSQEELQEAQYF
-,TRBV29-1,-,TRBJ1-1,TGCAGCGCTGAAAGCGGGGGGGGCACTGAAGCTTTCTTT,CSAESGGGTEAFF
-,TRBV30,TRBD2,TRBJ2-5,TGTGCCTGGGACAGTCGGACAGCGGGGGTGGAGACCCAGTACTTC,CAWDSRTAGVETQYF